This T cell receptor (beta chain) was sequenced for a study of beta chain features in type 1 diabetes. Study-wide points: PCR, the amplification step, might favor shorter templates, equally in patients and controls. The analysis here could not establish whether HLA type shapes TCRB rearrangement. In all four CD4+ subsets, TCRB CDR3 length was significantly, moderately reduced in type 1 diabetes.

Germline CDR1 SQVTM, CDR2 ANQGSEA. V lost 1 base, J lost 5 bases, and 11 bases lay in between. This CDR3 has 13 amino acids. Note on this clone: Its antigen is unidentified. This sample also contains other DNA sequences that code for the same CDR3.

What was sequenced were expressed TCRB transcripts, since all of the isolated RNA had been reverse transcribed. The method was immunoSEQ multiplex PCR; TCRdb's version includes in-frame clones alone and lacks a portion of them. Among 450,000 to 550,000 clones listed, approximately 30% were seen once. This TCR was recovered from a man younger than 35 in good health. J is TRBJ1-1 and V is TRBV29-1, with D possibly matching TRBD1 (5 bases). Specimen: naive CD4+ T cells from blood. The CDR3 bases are TGCAGCGTTGAAGGGCAGGGAAGGACTGAAGCTTTCTTT. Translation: CSVEGQGRTEAFF.